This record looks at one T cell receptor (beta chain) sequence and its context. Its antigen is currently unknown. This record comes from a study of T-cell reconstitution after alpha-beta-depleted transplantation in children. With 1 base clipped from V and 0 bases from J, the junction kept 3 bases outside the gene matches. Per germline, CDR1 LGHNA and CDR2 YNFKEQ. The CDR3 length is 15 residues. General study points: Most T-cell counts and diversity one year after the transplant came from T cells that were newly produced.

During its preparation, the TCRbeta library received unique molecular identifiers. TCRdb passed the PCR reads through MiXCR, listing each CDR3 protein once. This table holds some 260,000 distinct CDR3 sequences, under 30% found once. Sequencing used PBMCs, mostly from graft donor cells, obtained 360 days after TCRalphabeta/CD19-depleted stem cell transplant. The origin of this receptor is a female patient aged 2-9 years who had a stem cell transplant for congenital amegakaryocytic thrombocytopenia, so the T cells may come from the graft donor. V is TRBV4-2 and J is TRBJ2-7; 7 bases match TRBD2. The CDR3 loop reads CASSQASGLSYEQYF. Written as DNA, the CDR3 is TGTGCCAGCAGCCAAGCTAGCGGACTCTCCTACGAGCAGTACTTC.